One and the same sample provided the 20 T cell receptor beta chains below, sequenced in a study of shared clonotypes between healthy human individuals. Assay: immunoSEQ multiplex PCR; the TCRdb copy retains only in-frame clones and omits some. Here the sample spans over a million clones, 75% to 85% being singletons. Sequencing used memory CD4+ T cells from PBMCs. Subset reported: CD45RA-negative fraction. These receptors were obtained from a man between 18 and 29 years old in good health. Some clones in this sample may be carry-over from other donors' samples.

This chain joins TRBV29-1 and TRBJ2-1; 10 bases line up with TRBD2. The CDR3 sequence is 15 residues long. V dropped 6 bases and J dropped 1; count of bases not matched to a gene: 6. Germline loops: CDR1 SQVTM, CDR2 ANQGSEA. DNA of the CDR3: TGCAGCGTAAGCGCTAGCGGGAGTTCCTACAATGAGCAGTTCTTC. Protein: CSVSASGSSYNEQFF.

This clone has only one observation. The chain uses TRBV2 and TRBJ2-1, with a possible D match to TRBD2 (5 bases). V was pared by 4 bases and J by 6 bases, with 13 bases between. The CDR3 spans 14 residues. Germline lookup yields CDR1 SNHLY and CDR2 FYNNEI. The CDR3 sequence is CASSGGLAVNEQFF. For the CDR3, the DNA is TGTGCCAGCAGTGGAGGGCTAGCAGTCAATGAGCAGTTCTTC.

This clone was seen once. The J gene is TRBJ1-3, the V gene TRBV4-1, with D tentatively TRBD1 (5 bases). Trimming left V 4 bases short and J 3 bases short, with 19 bases between. The germline V gene encodes CDR1 MGHRA and CDR2 YSYEKL. The CDR3 length is 17 residues. The CDR3 DNA sequence: TGCGCCAGCAGCCGAGACTCGGGTCGGAGGGGTGGAAACACCATATATTTT. Translation: CASSRDSGRRGGNTIYF.

The sample holds one count of this clone. V usage is TRBV2 and J usage is TRBJ2-1; a weak D match, TRBD2 (5 bases). V lost 6 bases to trimming and J lost 10 bases, with 25 bases between them. Per germline, CDR1 SNHLY and CDR2 FYNNEI. The CDR3 spans 16 residues. CDR3 protein: CASRDRLNRVSGEQFF. CDR3 in DNA: TGTGCCAGCAGGGATAGACTAAATCGGGTATCTGGCGAGCAGTTCTTC. The full variable domain, completed using reference TRBV2 and TRBJ2-1, is EPEVTQTPSHQVTQMGQEVILRCVPISNHLYFYWYRQILGQKVEFLVSFYNNEISEKSEIFDDQFSVERPDGSNFTLKIRSTKLEDSAMYFCASRDRLNRVSGEQFFGPGTRLTVL.

This chain connects TRBV4-2 to TRBJ2-1; D remains unclear. The CDR3 loop spans 13 amino acids. V lost 2 bases and J 5 bases, leaving 7 bases between the germline ends. CDR1 LGHNA and CDR2 YNFKEQ come from the germline V gene. This CDR3 reads CASSQSRNNEQFF. CDR3 DNA: TGTGCCAGCAGCCAAAGCCGGAACAATGAGCAGTTCTTC.

The genes are TRBV30 and TRBJ1-5, with 12 bases lining up with TRBD1. Germline values: CDR1 GTSNPN, CDR2 SVGIG (reference sequence). V trimming: 1 base; J trimming: 6 bases; junction bases outside the gene matches: 4. The CDR3 runs 15 residues. The CDR3 sequence: CAWSGGQGAGQPQHF. In DNA, the CDR3 is TGTGCCTGGAGTGGGGGACAGGGGGCTGGTCAGCCCCAGCATTTT.

On this clone itself: This sequence is one base from a far larger clone and is likely a read error. The CDR3 DNA sequence: TGTGCCAGCAGCGACTCTGGAGACACCATATATTTT. Amino acid sequence: CASSDSGDTIYF. The V gene is TRBV25-1, the J gene TRBJ1-3; D gene uncertain. The germline CDR1 and CDR2 sequences are MGHDK and SYGVNS. CDR3 length: 12 residues. The full variable domain, completed using reference TRBV25-1 and TRBJ1-3, is EADIYQTPRYLVIGTGKKITLECSQTMGHDKMYWYQQDPGMELHLIHYSYGVNSTEKGDLSSESTVSRIRTEHFPLTLESARPSHTSQYLCASSDSGDTIYFGEGSWLTVV.

The table lists this clone with a few counts. The chain employs TRBV5-6 and TRBJ2-3; D call uncertain. V lost 4 bases and J 3 bases, leaving 15 bases between the germline ends. CDR1 and CDR2 (germline): SGHDT, YYEEEE. The CDR3 is 15 amino acids. CDR3 sequence reads: CASSPSWGGTDTQYF. The CDR3 DNA reads TGTGCCAGCAGCCCGTCTTGGGGTGGGACAGATACGCAGTATTTT.

The rearrangement joins TRBV7-9 to TRBJ1-2; 8 bases are a match to TRBD1. This CDR3 comprises 14 residues. The junction had 5 bases not matched to a gene; V was cut back by 4 bases and J by 4 bases. Germline CDR1 and CDR2: SEHNR and FQNEAQ (reference sequence). The CDR3 loop reads CASSSLRGPYGYTF. CDR3 nucleotide sequence: TGTGCCAGCAGCTCTCTCAGGGGGCCCTATGGCTACACCTTC.

This chain joins TRBV29-1 and TRBJ2-5; D possibly corresponds to TRBD1 (5 bases). Trimming removed 6 bases at V and 0 bases at J, with 8 bases between. From germline, CDR1 is SQVTM and CDR2 ANQGSEA. There are 12 residues in the CDR3. The CDR3 loop is CSVRQNQETQYF. The CDR3 DNA follows: TGCAGCGTAAGACAGAACCAAGAGACCCAGTACTTC.

The rearrangement links TRBV19 to TRBJ2-5; 12 nucleotides align to TRBD2. Trimming removed 5 bases from V and 3 bases from J; junction bases left unmatched: 7. The CDR3 is 16 residues long. In germline, CDR1 is LNHDA, CDR2 SQIVND (reference sequence). CDR3 sequence: CASSPRTSGEEETQYF. CDR3 bases: TGTGCCAGTAGTCCAAGGACTAGCGGGGAAGAAGAGACCCAGTACTTC.

A single count supports this clone. This chain joins TRBV5-4 and TRBJ2-3; 7 bases line up with TRBD2. The CDR3 length is 14 residues. The V segment lost 1 base and the J segment 7 bases; nucleotides outside the gene matches: 6. Germline assignment: CDR1 SGHNT and CDR2 YYREEE (reference sequence). The CDR3 is CASSLLAETHTQYF. CDR3 nucleotides: TGTGCCAGCAGCTTGCTAGCGGAAACGCATACGCAGTATTTT.

The chain joins TRBV29-1 to TRBJ1-1; a weak D match, TRBD1 (6 bases). Germline CDR1 SQVTM, CDR2 ANQGSEA. The CDR3 spans 15 residues. V dropped 4 bases and J dropped 1 base, with 16 bases sitting between them. The CDR3 region is CSVVGGGTANTEAFF. CDR3 bases: TGCAGCGTTGTCGGGGGCGGGACCGCGAACACTGAAGCTTTCTTT.

This chain links TRBV18 with TRBJ1-3; D ambiguous. V was shortened by 5 bases and J by 7 bases, with 18 bases between the two germline ends. Germline assignment: CDR1 KGHSH and CDR2 LQKENI. This CDR3 is 15 amino acids long. The CDR3 is CASSSYATTGNTIYF. CDR3 DNA: TGTGCCAGCTCATCCTATGCCACGACGGGGAACACCATATATTTT.

In the case of this clone: An end of the junction differs from the germline gene, which may be a read error. In the same sample, other DNA sequences code for this CDR3. The chain links TRBV6-1 to TRBJ1-5; unclear D gene. In germline, CDR1 is MNHNS, CDR2 SASEGT. The CDR3 is 14 amino acids. The CDR3 is CASRAYEGNQPQHF. CDR3 nucleotides: TGTGCCAGCAGAGCCTATGAAGGCAATCAGCCCCAGCACTTT.

The rearrangement uses TRBV11-2 and TRBJ2-5; the match to TRBD1 covers 7 bases. CDR1 and CDR2 (germline): SGHAT, FQNNGV. This CDR3 region has 13 residues. V shed 4 bases, J shed 12 bases, and the junction held 11 bases outside the gene matches. The CDR3 loop reads CASSSGTENREYF. DNA for the CDR3: TGTGCCAGCAGCTCCGGGACAGAGAACCGAGAGTACTTC.

The chain has TRBV5-1 and TRBJ2-1; 13 bases map to TRBD2. CDR3 length: 16 amino acids. Germline CDR1 reads SGHRS; CDR2 reads YFSETQ. With 0 bases clipped from V and 8 bases from J, the junction kept 5 bases outside the gene matches. The CDR3 DNA follows: TGCGCCAGCAGCTTGGAGGGACTAGCGGGATGGGATGAGCAGTTCTTC. It specifies CASSLEGLAGWDEQFF.

This chain connects TRBV10-3 to TRBJ2-3; 9 nucleotides align to TRBD2. Looked up from germline, CDR1 is ENHRY and CDR2 is SYGVKD. V was pared by 4 bases and J by 7 bases, with 9 bases of the junction left unmatched. The CDR3 runs to 15 residues. CDR3 sequence reads: CAISARSGRENTQYF. The CDR3 DNA follows: TGTGCCATCAGTGCGCGTAGCGGGAGAGAGAATACGCAGTATTTT.

The chain couples TRBV2 to TRBJ1-5; a possible D gene is TRBD1 (5 bases). This CDR3 has 14 amino acids. Germline values: CDR1 SNHLY, CDR2 FYNNEI. V lost 6 bases and J lost 5, with 14 bases in between. The CDR3 nucleotides read TGTGCCAGCAGCCACCGGGACCCTTATCAGCCCCAGCATTTT. Protein sequence: CASSHRDPYQPQHF.

The J gene is TRBJ2-5, the V gene TRBV6-5, with D tentatively TRBD1 (5 bases). V dropped 6 bases and J dropped 7 bases, with 15 bases sitting between them. This CDR3 contains 13 residues. The V gene's germline CDR1 is MNHEY and CDR2 SVGAGI. The CDR3 sequence: CASRPTTTGTQYF. For the CDR3, the DNA is TGTGCCAGCAGACCGACGACAACAGGGACCCAGTACTTC.